The T cell receptor beta chain described here comes from a study of Ad26.COV2.S vaccination and SARS-CoV-2 variants. Study-level background: The Ad26.COV2.S arm of the COV1001 trial was where the donor was placed.

Some clones are missing from TCRdb's copy, which holds only in-frame ones; the method was immunoSEQ multiplex PCR. The repertoire holds 300,000 to 400,000 clones, with approximately 87% as singletons. The CDR3 contains 15 residues. V lost 0 bases and J lost 5, with 14 bases in between. The germline V gene has CDR1 SGHRS and CDR2 YFSETQ. Treatment described: around 19 received Ad26.COV2.S at low or high dose, single or two shots; 5 received placebo; per-sample allocation not given. Sampling was done on day 63 after the first vaccine or placebo injection. Worth noting for this clone: Its antigen is as yet unknown.

Study findings and constraints: Relative to placebo recipients, vaccine recipients exhibited elevated spike-specific TCR breadth. Analyses of TCR breadth and depth may have underestimated total T cell responses.

This chain uses TRBV5-1 with TRBJ1-2; D might be TRBD1 (6 bases). Sequencing was performed on peripheral blood, taken in a trial of Ad26.COV2.S vaccine versus placebo. This sequence was found in a person between 18 and 65 years old who received the Ad26.COV2.S COVID-19 vaccine or a placebo. The DNA for the CDR3 is TGCGCCAGCAGCTTGGAGGGGGGCTCTGGGTATGGCTACACCTTC. Amino acid sequence: CASSLEGGSGYGYTF.